The rows below give T cell receptor beta chains drawn from one sample of a study of long-term antiretroviral therapy in people with HIV. The data were produced by immunoSEQ multiplex PCR, yet TCRdb's version contains in-frame clones alone and is incomplete. The sample yields approximately 32,000 clones, around four fifths seen once. The specimen comprised unsorted PBMCs, sampled 0.4 years before starting antiretroviral therapy. The receptors were gathered from a young man with HIV. Both conserved end residues are part of each CDR3. D genes are given only for firm matches. The size field is filled for only some rows; it gives once, few, many or a size class.

.	.	TRBV15	CATSRAYDTEAFF
TRBD1	.	TRBV28	CASRQPRDRGYAQPQHF
.	.	TRBV6-6	CASSQVGGELFF
TRBD1	.	TRBV29-1	CSVARQGAVADTQYF
.	.	TRBV10-1	CASSPGAGSPLHF
.	.	TRBV5-6	CASSGNEQFF
TRBD1	.	TRBV19	CASRQGAPTGTDTQYF
.	.	TRBV6-1	CASSSFNGRGYEQYF
.	.	TRBV7-2	CASSSNPGTITEAFF
TRBD1	once	TRBV7-6	CASSPDLFRGREKLFF
.	.	TRBV7-8	CASSPQGIMGYEQYF
.	.	TRBV5-5	CASSLAVTSGANVLTF
TRBD2	.	TRBV9	CASSPRTSGITHSYNEQFF
TRBD1	.	TRBV5-8	CASSWGQGQYYGYTF
.	.	TRBV5-1	CASSPGVAGNTIYF
.	.	TRBV18	CASSHYDLQETQYF
TRBD2	.	TRBV14	CASSQGLWGPDTQYF
TRBD1	.	TRBV5-1	CASGQGEETQYF
.	.	TRBV27	CASSLNKGGEQYF
.	.	TRBV5-1	CASSLDTARGTQYF
.	.	TRBV5-8	CAGLEGVLDTGELFF
TRBD2	.	TRBV7-9	CASSPSGRADTGELFF
TRBD1	.	TRBV30	CAWRAHRDRGIYNEQFF
TRBD1	once	TRBV28	CASSRQGAQDYGYTF
.	.	TRBV14	CASSQENRKTQYF
TRBD1	.	TRBV25-1	CASSHRWTGGETQYF
TRBD1	.	TRBV16	CASSLGQGEPYEQYF
TRBD2	.	TRBV6-6	CASRAGRNSGANVLTF
.	.	TRBV4-1	CASSQELADGTDTQYF
TRBD2	.	TRBV29-1	CSTSGAGYEQYF
TRBD2	once	TRBV5-1	CASSLVSSGRALLEQYF
TRBD1	.	TRBV23-1	CRGQLAGHSPLHF
.	.	TRBV28	CASSEPGELFF
.	.	TRBV18	CASSETASGANVLTF
TRBD2	.	TRBV7-6	CASSLGGGLFNTGELFF
.	.	TRBV7-9	CASSLGGGTKNIQYF
.	.	TRBV4-3	CASSHIDRTGEQYF
.	medium-sized	TRBV30	CAWGAGFTEAFF
TRBD2	.	TRBV2	CASSEPAGWPEQYF
.	few	TRBV6-5	CASSYGWGENYGYTF
TRBD2	.	TRBV4-1	CASSQDFSGGLYEQYF
.	.	TRBV5-4	CASSPLAGTDTQYF
.	.	TRBV15	CATSSSGPYGYTF
.	.	TRBV6-5	CASSFTGNTEAFF
.	.	TRBV7-2	CASSHNPSGQPQHF
TRBD2	.	TRBV28	CASKSLGLAGGYTQYF
TRBD2	.	TRBV30	CAWNSGRETGELFF
TRBD2	.	TRBV7-3	CASSPTGTSGPGELFF
.	.	TRBV11-3	CASSPNGIGADNEQFF
.	.	TRBV6-1	CASTVDGYTEAFF
.	.	TRBV27	CASSLSWDTNQPQHF
TRBD2	medium-sized	TRBV28	CATASGTYNEQFF